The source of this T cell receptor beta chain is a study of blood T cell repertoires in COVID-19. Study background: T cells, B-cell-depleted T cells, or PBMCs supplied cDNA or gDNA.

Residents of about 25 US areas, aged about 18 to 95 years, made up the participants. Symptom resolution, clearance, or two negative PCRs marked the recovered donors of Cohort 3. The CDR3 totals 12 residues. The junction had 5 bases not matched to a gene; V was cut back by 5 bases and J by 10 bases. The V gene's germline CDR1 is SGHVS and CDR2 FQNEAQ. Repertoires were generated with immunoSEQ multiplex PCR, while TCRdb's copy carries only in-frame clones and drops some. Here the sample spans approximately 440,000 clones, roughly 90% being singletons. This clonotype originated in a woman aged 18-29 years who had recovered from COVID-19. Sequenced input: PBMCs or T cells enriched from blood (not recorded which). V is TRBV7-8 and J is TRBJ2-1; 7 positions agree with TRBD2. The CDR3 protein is CASSLLAREQFF. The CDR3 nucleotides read TGTGCCAGCAGCCTACTAGCGAGGGAGCAGTTCTTC.